Shown below are 28 T cell receptor beta chains from a single sample sequenced in a study of radiotherapy plus CTLA-4 blockade in lung cancer. The repertoire was sequenced with immunoSEQ multiplex PCR; TCRdb's copy has only in-frame clones and lacks some. The sample carries about 31,000 clones, around 73% recorded once. Sequenced material: peripheral blood, taken from a patient treated with radiotherapy plus ipilimumab. These receptors all come from a human donor with non-small cell lung cancer who had stable disease on radiotherapy plus ipilimumab.

In its sample, this clone was seen a few times. The chain employs TRBV18 and TRBJ2-5; D unresolved. Germline V gene lookup returns CDR1 KGHSH and CDR2 LQKENI. V was trimmed by 1 base and J by 2 bases, leaving 5 bases between them. The CDR3 contains 13 residues. The chain's CDR3 is CASSPLNQETQYF. The CDR3 nucleotides read TGTGCCAGCTCACCACTCAATCAAGAGACCCAGTACTTC.

The chain links TRBV19 to TRBJ2-1; D remains ambiguous. The germline V and J ends were trimmed by 5 bases and 7 bases, with 18 bases remaining between them. Per germline, CDR1 LNHDA and CDR2 SQIVND (reference sequence). The CDR3 runs 15 residues. CDR3 region: CASSAPTVVGNEQFF. CDR3 coding DNA: TGTGCCAGTAGTGCGCCGACGGTAGTTGGGAATGAGCAGTTCTTC.

There are a few counts of this clone. This chain's CDR3 is CAISRLAITDEQFF. The CDR3 region has the DNA TGTGCCATCAGTAGACTAGCGATTACGGATGAGCAGTTCTTC. The chain couples TRBV10-3 to TRBJ2-1; the match to TRBD2 covers 8 bases. CDR1 and CDR2 (germline): ENHRY, SYGVKD. V was clipped by 5 bases and J by 8 bases; unmatched bases: 8. This CDR3 has 14 amino acids.

In DNA form, the CDR3 reads TGTGCTAGTGGTTTGGACGGGGGCAATCAGCCCCAGCATTTT. This codes for CASGLDGGNQPQHF. This rearrangement joins TRBV12-5 to TRBJ1-5; no clear D. The germline CDR1 and CDR2 sequences are LGHNT and FRNRAP. This CDR3 comprises 14 residues. Trimming removed 1 base at V and 2 bases at J, with 6 bases between.

This chain connects TRBV28 to TRBJ2-7; D might be TRBD1 (6 bases). The CDR3 spans 14 residues. Germline values: CDR1 MDHEN, CDR2 SYDVKM. Trimming pared 4 bases from V and 3 bases from J, leaving 13 bases between. The CDR3 here is CASSSKQGGYEQYV. As DNA, the CDR3 is TGTGCCAGCAGTTCCAAACAGGGCGGCTACGAGCAGTACGTC.

V and J are TRBV19 and TRBJ1-1; D remains ambiguous. The CDR3 totals 14 residues. Per the germline V gene, CDR1 is LNHDA and CDR2 is SQIVND (reference sequence). V was clipped by 3 bases and J by 5 bases, with 13 bases between them. Written as DNA, the CDR3 is TGTGCCAGTAGTATGCCGACGGTTTCAACTGAAGCTTTCTTT. Amino acid sequence: CASSMPTVSTEAFF.

The chain uses TRBV19 and TRBJ1-5; weak D call: TRBD1 (6 bases). CDR3 size: 15 residues. Germline V gene data show CDR1 as LNHDA and CDR2 as SQIVND (reference sequence). V was pared by 6 bases and J by 6 bases, with 18 bases between. The CDR3 DNA reads TGTGCCAGTAGGGGAACGGGGGCCGCGGTTCAGCCCCAGCATTTT. Encoded protein: CASRGTGAAVQPQHF.

The chain combines TRBV6-1 with TRBJ1-5; no clear D gene. Trimming pared 3 bases from V and 0 bases from J, leaving 9 bases between. The CDR3 is 15 residues long. From germline, CDR1 is MNHNS and CDR2 SASEGT. This CDR3 reads CASSEDGNSNQPQHF. CDR3 sequence (DNA): TGTGCCAGCAGTGAGGACGGAAATAGCAATCAGCCCCAGCATTTT.

This chain connects TRBV11-1 to TRBJ2-3; tentatively, D is TRBD2 (6 bases). The CDR3 is 18 amino acids. V dropped 1 base and J dropped 1 base, with 18 bases sitting between them. CDR1 is SGHAT and CDR2 is FQDESV in the germline V gene (reference sequence). CDR3 coding DNA: TGTGCCAGCAGCTTAGATTCACTCGGGGGTTGGGGCACAGATACGCAGTATTTT. Translating gives CASSLDSLGGWGTDTQYF.

The chain links TRBV28 to TRBJ2-7; maybe TRBD2 (7 bases). Trimming took off 8 bases at V and 2 bases at J, with 10 bases between the two ends. The CDR3 extends over 12 amino acids. Germline CDR1 reads MDHEN; CDR2 reads SYDVKM. The CDR3 region is CASGGGTYEQYV. DNA of the CDR3: TGTGCCAGCGGCGGGGGCACCTACGAGCAGTACGTC.

The chain carries TRBV27 and TRBJ1-5; the D is unclear. The germline V gene has CDR1 MNHEY and CDR2 SMNVEV (reference sequence). The CDR3 loop spans 13 amino acids. Trimming shortened V by 6 bases and J by 0 bases, and 6 bases separated the two germline ends. CDR3 residues: CASSYYSNQPQHF. Here the CDR3 DNA reads TGTGCCAGCAGCTACTATAGCAATCAGCCCCAGCATTTT.

On this clone itself: Distinct nucleotide sequences in the sample also encode this CDR3. The chain joins TRBV14 to TRBJ2-3; unclear D gene. Deletions cut 1 base from V and 2 bases from J, with 4 bases between. The V gene's germline CDR1 is SGHDN and CDR2 FVKESK. The CDR3 covers 13 residues. The CDR3 spells CASSQALTDTQYF. The CDR3 region has the DNA TGTGCCAGCAGCCAAGCCCTCACAGATACGCAGTATTTT.

The genes are TRBV9 and TRBJ1-6; maybe TRBD1 (5 bases). Per germline, CDR1 SGDLS and CDR2 YYNGEE. The V gene lost 1 base and the J gene lost 8 bases, with 13 bases spanning the gap. This CDR3 has 15 residues. In DNA, the CDR3 is TGTGCCAGCAGCGTAAACCAGGGAGGGTATTCACCCCTCCACTTT. Translating it yields CASSVNQGGYSPLHF.

J is TRBJ1-1 and V is TRBV5-6; D is uncertain. Looked up from germline, CDR1 is SGHDT and CDR2 is YYEEEE. Trimming shortened V by 4 bases and J by 6 bases, and 7 bases separated the two germline ends. This CDR3 has 11 residues. CDR3 region: CASSLDAEAFF. CDR3 DNA sequence: TGTGCCAGCAGCCTAGATGCTGAAGCTTTCTTT.

J is TRBJ1-1 and V is TRBV6-6, with D perhaps TRBD1 (6 bases). Deletions cut 6 bases from V and 6 bases from J, with 20 bases between. Looked up from germline, CDR1 is MNHNY and CDR2 is SVGAGI (reference sequence). The CDR3 runs to 15 residues. CDR3 loop: CASSQPFGQSAEAFF. The CDR3 region has the DNA TGTGCCAGCAGCCAACCCTTCGGACAGTCCGCTGAAGCTTTCTTT.

The V gene is TRBV4-1, the J gene TRBJ1-4; TRBD1 aligns across 7 bases. This CDR3 region has 15 residues. V lost 4 bases, J lost 4 bases, and 6 bases stayed unmatched. The germline CDR1 and CDR2 sequences are MGHRA and YSYEKL. The CDR3 DNA reads as TGCGCCAGCAGCCGACAGGGAGGGGGTAATGAAAAACTGTTTTTT. Translated, it gives CASSRQGGGNEKLFF.

The rearrangement links TRBV5-1 to TRBJ2-7, with D tentatively TRBD2 (6 bases). The V and J ends lost 4 bases and 3 bases respectively, with 14 bases between them. The CDR3 runs 14 residues. CDR1 and CDR2 from the germline V gene are SGHRS and YFSETQ. The CDR3 bases are TGCGCCAGCAGCCCGGCTGTGGGGGGCTACGAGCAGTACTTC. Residues: CASSPAVGGYEQYF.

The DNA of the CDR3 is TGTGCCAGCAGCTTCGACAGGTTTGAGGGTTCACCCCTCCACTTT. It is translated as CASSFDRFEGSPLHF. The J gene is TRBJ1-6, the V gene TRBV7-8, with D maybe TRBD1 (6 bases). Germline CDR1 is SGHVS and CDR2 is FQNEAQ. The CDR3 sequence is 15 residues long. V was pared by 3 bases and J by 9 bases, with 15 bases between.

This clone was counted a few times. This chain joins TRBV10-3 and TRBJ1-1; D unclear. V lost 6 bases to trimming and J lost 0 bases, with 8 bases between them. CDR1 and CDR2 (germline): ENHRY, SYGVKD. The CDR3 is 13 residues long. The CDR3 loop reads CAIRQRLNTEAFF. DNA of the CDR3: TGTGCCATCAGGCAGAGATTGAACACTGAAGCTTTCTTT.

This chain uses TRBV28 with TRBJ1-1; D gene uncertain. Germline V CDR1 and CDR2: MDHEN, SYDVKM. Trimming cost V 6 bases and J 4 bases, with 12 bases left between them. This CDR3 contains 13 residues. As DNA, the CDR3 is TGTGCCAGCAGCGGAACACACTTCACTGAAGCTTTCTTT. As protein: CASSGTHFTEAFF.

V is TRBV28 and J is TRBJ1-5; 12 bases fit TRBD1. The CDR3 length is 15 residues. Germline-derived CDR1 and CDR2 are MDHEN and SYDVKM. With V trimmed by 4 bases and J by 7 bases, 5 bases remained unmatched. The CDR3 region has the DNA TGTGCCAGCAGTTGGGACAGGGGGCTAGAACAGCCCCAGCATTTT. Translated, it gives CASSWDRGLEQPQHF.

The CDR3 DNA reads as TGTGCCAGCAGTTCAAACACCGGGGAGCTGTTTTTT. Translating it yields CASSSNTGELFF. J is TRBJ2-2 and V is TRBV6-1; D gene ambiguous. The CDR3 spans 12 residues. Germline lookup yields CDR1 MNHNS and CDR2 SASEGT. V was clipped by 5 bases and J by 2 bases, with 3 bases between them.

As DNA, the CDR3 is TGTGCCAGCAGTAAAGGGACAGGGGGCTCCTATAATTCACCCCTCCACTTT. This codes for CASSKGTGGSYNSPLHF. The chain carries TRBV6-1 and TRBJ1-6, with 11 bases identical to TRBD1. The V gene end was trimmed by 5 bases and the J gene end by 0 bases; junction bases not matched to a gene: 3. Germline CDR1 and CDR2: MNHNS and SASEGT. CDR3 length equals 17 residues.

V usage is TRBV5-8 and J usage is TRBJ1-4; D might be TRBD1 (5 bases). This CDR3 region has 16 residues. Trimming cost V 4 bases and J 3 bases, with 16 bases left between them. Germline V gene sequence: CDR1 SGHTS, CDR2 YDEGEE. Here the CDR3 DNA reads TGTGCCAGCAGCCCGCTTTTTACAGGCTCTAATGAAAAACTGTTTTTT. Protein sequence: CASSPLFTGSNEKLFF.

The chain uses TRBV7-2 and TRBJ2-1, with TRBD2 identical over 8 bases. CDR1 SGHTA and CDR2 FQGNSA come from the germline V gene. Trimming cost V 3 bases and J 8 bases; bases outside gene matches: 15. This CDR3 spans 17 amino acids. The CDR3 here is CASSFRPAGLGVHEQFF. The CDR3 DNA is TGTGCCAGCAGCTTCCGTCCGGCGGGACTAGGAGTTCATGAGCAGTTCTTC.

The chain uses TRBV2 and TRBJ1-2, with TRBD1 as a possible D gene (5 bases). Germline CDR1 and CDR2: SNHLY and FYNNEI. The CDR3 length is 13 residues. V dropped 6 bases and J dropped 6 bases, with 14 bases sitting between them. CDR3 in DNA: TGTGCCAGCAGGGGGCGGGGTTGGAATGGCTACACCTTC. It translates to CASRGRGWNGYTF.

This chain links TRBV19 with TRBJ1-1, with unresolved D. CDR3 length: 15 amino acids. V shed 3 bases and J shed 0 bases, with 11 bases lying between them. Germline V gene sequence: CDR1 LNHDA, CDR2 SQIVND (reference sequence). CDR3 DNA: TGTGCCAGTAGTATTGGCCGTGGGTTGAACACTGAAGCTTTCTTT. Protein product: CASSIGRGLNTEAFF.

The chain has TRBV5-1 and TRBJ2-3, with 10 bases that match TRBD2. CDR1 is SGHRS and CDR2 is YFSETQ in the germline V gene. The CDR3 has 15 amino acids. Germline trimming cut 4 bases from V and 1 base from J; bases unmatched to any gene: 3. CDR3 amino acids: CASSVLAGGTDTQYF. CDR3 in DNA: TGCGCCAGCAGCGTTCTAGCGGGGGGCACAGATACGCAGTATTTT.